What follows is one T cell receptor beta chain and its context. As yet, its antigen is unknown. This sample was included in a study of monozygotic twins with inflammatory bowel disease. Overall study findings and caveats: The study found lower TCRbeta diversity (inverse Simpson) in IBD patients than in healthy co-twins. Lower sharing of clonotypes with other individuals was seen in IBD patients than in healthy twins. This was most marked in patients showing signs of disease activity.

Using eight separate reactions per sample, the authors generated cDNA. UMIs incorporating a 6-nucleotide sample barcode were appended by means of template switching. TCRdb re-called the 5' RACE reads; every CDR3 protein appears as one record, without DNA. The record lists around 450,000 distinct CDR3 sequences, of which the ten most abundant hold 2.4%. The germline V gene encodes CDR1 LGHDT and CDR2 YNNKEL (reference sequence). The CDR3 covers 15 residues. The chain links TRBV3-1 to TRBJ2-5. The source is a human donor with ulcerative colitis or Crohn's disease, or a healthy co-twin of an affected twin (not recorded which). Input material: blood. CDR3 region: CASSQDQMSQETQYF.